These 11 T cell receptor beta chains were all obtained from the same sample, sequenced in a study of blood T cell repertoires in COVID-19. The table came from immunoSEQ multiplex PCR; TCRdb's copy has only in-frame clones and leaves some out. Seen here are 96,000 or so clones, around nine tenths observed once, and the top ten hold roughly 2.8%. Material: peripheral blood. Receptors originate from a woman older than 75 with acute or convalescent COVID-19.

Comment on this clone: The same CDR3 can be traced to other DNA sequences in this sample. The CDR3 is CASSIGAGNTEAFF. CDR3 DNA: TGTGCCAGTAGTATAGGAGCAGGGAACACTGAAGCTTTCTTT. This sequence joins TRBV19 and TRBJ1-1; no clear D gene. Germline V gives CDR1 LNHDA, CDR2 SQIVND (reference sequence). This CDR3 has 14 residues. V was cut by 1 base and J by 1 base, with 7 bases left in between.

V is TRBV6-4 and J is TRBJ2-1; D is undetermined. There are 13 residues in the CDR3. Per the germline V gene, CDR1 is MRHNA and CDR2 is SNTAGT. V was cut by 2 bases and J by 12 bases, with 14 bases left in between. CDR3 residues: CASSDRGLGLQFF. In nucleotides, the CDR3 is TGTGCCAGCAGTGACCGAGGTCTCGGATTGCAGTTCTTC.

The genes are TRBV4-3 and TRBJ1-6; no firm D call. The germline gives CDR1 LGHNA, CDR2 YSLEER. This CDR3 has 13 amino acids. Trimming pared 0 bases from V and 12 bases from J, leaving 9 bases between. CDR3 sequence: CASSQDNTGPLHF. The CDR3 nucleotides read TGCGCCAGCAGCCAAGATAATACGGGACCCCTCCACTTT.

The rearrangement joins TRBV10-3 to TRBJ2-4, with TRBD1 matching 9 bases. The ends lost 4 bases at V and 10 bases at J; junction bases unmatched: 8. The CDR3 consists of 14 residues. Germline values: CDR1 ENHRY, CDR2 SYGVKD. CDR3 sequence reads: CAISGGDRARIQYF. CDR3 sequence (DNA): TGTGCCATCAGTGGGGGGGACAGGGCTCGGATTCAGTACTTC.

J is TRBJ1-4 and V is TRBV5-1, with 8 nucleotides matching TRBD1. The germline CDR1 and CDR2 sequences are SGHRS and YFSETQ. The junction had 4 bases not matched to a gene; V was cut back by 5 bases and J by 1 base. The CDR3 is made up of 15 amino acids. In DNA form, the CDR3 reads TGCGCCAGCAGTTATGGACAGGGAACTAATGAAAAACTGTTTTTT. It is translated as CASSYGQGTNEKLFF.

This rearrangement joins TRBV4-3 to TRBJ1-2; unclear D gene. The V gene's germline CDR1 is LGHNA and CDR2 YSLEER. The CDR3 is 12 amino acids. V shed 0 bases and J shed 7 bases, with 6 bases lying between them. CDR3: CASSQDHGGYTF. The CDR3 nucleotides are TGCGCCAGCAGCCAAGATCACGGTGGCTACACCTTC.

This chain connects TRBV2 to TRBJ2-3; 7 nucleotides match TRBD1. The CDR3 is 16 amino acids. Trimming cost V 1 base and J 0 bases; bases outside gene matches: 4. Germline V CDR1 and CDR2: SNHLY, FYNNEI. CDR3: CASSEVGQSSTDTQYF. CDR3 DNA: TGTGCCAGCAGTGAAGTGGGACAGTCTAGCACAGATACGCAGTATTTT.

This clone was observed a few times. The rearrangement uses TRBV6-5 and TRBJ1-1; 9 bases match TRBD1. Losses at the gene ends were 2 bases for V and 4 bases for J; bases not matched to a gene: 5. This CDR3 has 15 residues. The germline CDR1 and CDR2 sequences are MNHEY and SVGAGI. CDR3 nucleotide sequence: TGTGCCAGCAGTTACCCCGGACAGGGGAGCACTGAAGCTTTCTTT. Translated, it gives CASSYPGQGSTEAFF.

The chain employs TRBV7-9 and TRBJ2-1; D is perhaps TRBD1 (6 bases). V lost 1 base, J lost 5 bases, and 9 bases lay in between. CDR1 and CDR2 from the germline V gene are SEHNR and FQNEAQ (reference sequence). This CDR3 has 14 amino acids. CDR3 in DNA: TGTGCCAGCAGCTTAGTTGGACAGAACAATGAGCAGTTCTTC. Encoded protein: CASSLVGQNNEQFF.

The V gene is TRBV3-1 (or the pseudogene TRBV3-2), the J gene TRBJ1-2, with TRBD1 matching 8 bases. V lost 3 bases, J lost 6 bases, and 6 bases stayed unmatched. The germline gives CDR1 LGHDT, CDR2 YNNKEL (reference sequence). CDR3 length: 14 amino acids. CDR3 sequence reads: CASSHPQGGNGYTF. The CDR3 DNA follows: TGTGCCAGCAGCCACCCACAGGGGGGAAATGGCTACACCTTC.

This chain links TRBV6-5 with TRBJ1-2, with D tentatively TRBD1 (5 bases). CDR3 length: 16 residues. The V gene lost 0 bases and the J gene lost 2 bases, with 13 bases spanning the gap. In germline, CDR1 is MNHEY, CDR2 SVGAGI. CDR3: CASSYSTLSGNYGYTF. DNA for the CDR3: TGTGCCAGCAGTTACTCGACCTTATCAGGGAACTATGGCTACACCTTC.